This T cell receptor beta chain was found in a study of T cells in tuberculosis. The germline CDR1 and CDR2 sequences are SQVTM and ANQGSEA. V was clipped by 1 base and J by 8 bases, with 20 bases between them. The length of the CDR3 is 16 residues. Libraries were prepared by immunoSEQ multiplex PCR; TCRdb keeps only in-frame clonotypes and omits some of them. The data hold about 35,000 clones, with approximately 93% observed a single time. Sequenced input: PBMCs. The sequence was collected from a donor between 5 and 29 years old with latent tuberculosis or without tuberculosis infection. The V gene is TRBV29-1, the J gene TRBJ1-4; maybe TRBD1 (5 bases). The CDR3 nucleotides are TGCAGCGTTGAAGGACTGCTCGGGCAGGGAGGCGAAAAACTGTTTTTT. Its translation is CSVEGLLGQGGEKLFF.